The entry below gives a single T cell receptor beta chain sequence along with its context. The sample comes from a study of blood T cell repertoires in COVID-19. This CDR3 comprises 14 residues. Germline-derived CDR1 and CDR2 are SGHRS and YFSETQ. The germline V and J ends were trimmed by 0 bases and 5 bases, with 11 bases remaining between them. TCRdb's table, derived via immunoSEQ multiplex PCR, lists solely in-frame clones and lacks some. Among more than 75,000 clones listed, 88% were seen once. This TCR was sampled from a woman older than 75 with active COVID-19. Sequencing input: peripheral blood. J is TRBJ1-1 and V is TRBV5-1; no firm D call. The CDR3 reads CASSLGGYGTEAFF. In DNA, the CDR3 is TGCGCCAGCAGCTTGGGAGGGTACGGTACTGAAGCTTTCTTT.